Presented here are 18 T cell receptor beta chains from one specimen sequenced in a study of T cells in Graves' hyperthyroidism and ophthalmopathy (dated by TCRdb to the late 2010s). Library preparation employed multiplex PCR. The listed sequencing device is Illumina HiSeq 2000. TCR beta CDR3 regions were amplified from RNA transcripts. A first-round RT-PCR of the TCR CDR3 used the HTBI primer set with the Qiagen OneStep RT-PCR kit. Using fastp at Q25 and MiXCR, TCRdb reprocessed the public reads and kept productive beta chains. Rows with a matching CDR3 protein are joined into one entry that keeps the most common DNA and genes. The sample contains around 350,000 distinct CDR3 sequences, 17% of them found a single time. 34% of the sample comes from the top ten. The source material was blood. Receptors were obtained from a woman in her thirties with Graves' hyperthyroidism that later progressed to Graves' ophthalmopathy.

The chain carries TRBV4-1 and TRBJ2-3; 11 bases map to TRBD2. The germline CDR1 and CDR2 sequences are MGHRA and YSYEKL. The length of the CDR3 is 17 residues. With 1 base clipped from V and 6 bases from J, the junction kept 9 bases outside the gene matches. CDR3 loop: CASSQAVAGGPADTQYF. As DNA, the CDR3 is TGCGCCAGCAGCCAAGCGGTAGCGGGGGGGCCCGCGGATACGCAGTATTTT.

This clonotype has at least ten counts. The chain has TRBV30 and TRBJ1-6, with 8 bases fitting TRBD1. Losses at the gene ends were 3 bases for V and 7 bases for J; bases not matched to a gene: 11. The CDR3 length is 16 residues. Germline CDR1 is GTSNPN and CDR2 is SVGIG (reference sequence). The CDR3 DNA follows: TGTGCCTGGAGCGGACAGGGCTACTCCGTCAATTCACCCCTCCACTTT. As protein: CAWSGQGYSVNSPLHF.

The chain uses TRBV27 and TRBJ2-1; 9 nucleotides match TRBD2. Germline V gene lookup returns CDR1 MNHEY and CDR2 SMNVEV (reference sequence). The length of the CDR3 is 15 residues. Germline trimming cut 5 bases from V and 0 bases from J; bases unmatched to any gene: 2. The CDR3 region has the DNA TGTGCCAGCAGTATAGCGGGAGACTCCTACAATGAGCAGTTCTTC. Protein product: CASSIAGDSYNEQFF.

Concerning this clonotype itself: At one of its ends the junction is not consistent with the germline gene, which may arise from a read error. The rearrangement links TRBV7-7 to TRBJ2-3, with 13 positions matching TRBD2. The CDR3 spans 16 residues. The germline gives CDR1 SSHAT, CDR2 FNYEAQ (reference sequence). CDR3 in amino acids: CASSQGLAGGTDTQYF. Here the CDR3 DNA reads TGTGCTAGCAGCCAAGGACTAGCGGGGGGCACAGATACGCAGTATTTT.

In nucleotides, the CDR3 is TGTGCCAGCAGTGAAGCTCATGGTGGCTACACCTTC. Translating gives CASSEAHGGYTF. The chain recombines TRBV2 with TRBJ1-2; D unresolved. The CDR3 runs to 12 residues. The germline V and J ends were trimmed by 0 bases and 7 bases, with 6 bases remaining between them. The germline V gene encodes CDR1 SNHLY and CDR2 FYNNEI.

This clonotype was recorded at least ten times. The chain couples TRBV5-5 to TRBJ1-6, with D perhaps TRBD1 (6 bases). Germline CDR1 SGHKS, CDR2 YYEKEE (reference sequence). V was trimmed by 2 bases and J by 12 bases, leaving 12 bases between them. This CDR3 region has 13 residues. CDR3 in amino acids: CASSFTTGRPLHF. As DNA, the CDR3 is TGTGCCAGCAGCTTCACTACAGGGCGACCCCTCCACTTT.

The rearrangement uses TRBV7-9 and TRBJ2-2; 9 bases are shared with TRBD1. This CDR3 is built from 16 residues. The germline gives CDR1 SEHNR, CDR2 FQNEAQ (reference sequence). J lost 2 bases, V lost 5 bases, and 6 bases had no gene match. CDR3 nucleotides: TGTGCCAGCAGCCCCGGGACAGGGCGAAACACCGGGGAGCTGTTTTTT. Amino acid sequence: CASSPGTGRNTGELFF.

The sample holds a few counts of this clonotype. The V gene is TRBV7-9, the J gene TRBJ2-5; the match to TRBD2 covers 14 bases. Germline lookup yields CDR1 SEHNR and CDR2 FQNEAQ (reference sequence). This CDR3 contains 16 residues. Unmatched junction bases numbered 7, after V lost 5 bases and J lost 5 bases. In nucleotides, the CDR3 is TGTGCCAGCAGCGTGGGACTAGCGGGGGATCTTGAGACCCAGTACTTC. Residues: CASSVGLAGDLETQYF.

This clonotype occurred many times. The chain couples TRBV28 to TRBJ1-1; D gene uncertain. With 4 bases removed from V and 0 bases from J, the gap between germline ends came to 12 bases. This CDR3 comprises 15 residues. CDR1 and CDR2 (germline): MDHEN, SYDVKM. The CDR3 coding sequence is TGTGCCAGCAGTTCCGGCAGCACATTGAACACTGAAGCTTTCTTT. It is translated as CASSSGSTLNTEAFF.

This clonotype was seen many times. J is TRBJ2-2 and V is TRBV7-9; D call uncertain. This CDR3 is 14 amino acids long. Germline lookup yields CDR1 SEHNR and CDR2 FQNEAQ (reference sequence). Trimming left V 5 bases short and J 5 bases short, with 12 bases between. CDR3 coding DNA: TGTGCCAGCAGCGTGGCAATGGGTACCGGGGAGCTGTTTTTT. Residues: CASSVAMGTGELFF. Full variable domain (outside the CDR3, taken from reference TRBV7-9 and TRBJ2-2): DTGVSQNPRHKITKRGQNVTFRCDPISEHNRLYWYRQTLGQGPEFLTYFQNEAQLEKSRLLSDRFSAERPKGSFSTLEIQRTEQGDSAMYLCASSVAMGTGELFFGEGSRLTVL.

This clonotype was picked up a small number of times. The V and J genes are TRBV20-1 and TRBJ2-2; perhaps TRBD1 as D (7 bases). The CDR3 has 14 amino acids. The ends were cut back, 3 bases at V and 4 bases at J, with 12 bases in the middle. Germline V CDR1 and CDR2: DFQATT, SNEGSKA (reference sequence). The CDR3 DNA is TGCAGTGCTAGTAACAGGGGAGGCACCGGGGAGCTGTTTTTT. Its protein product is CSASNRGGTGELFF.

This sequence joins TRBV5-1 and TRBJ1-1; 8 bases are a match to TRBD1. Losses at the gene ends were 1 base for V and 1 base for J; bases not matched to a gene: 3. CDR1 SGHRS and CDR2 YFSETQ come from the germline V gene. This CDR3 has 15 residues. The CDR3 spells CASSLNTGGNTEAFF. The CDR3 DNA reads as TGCGCCAGCAGCTTGAATACAGGGGGGAACACTGAAGCTTTCTTT.

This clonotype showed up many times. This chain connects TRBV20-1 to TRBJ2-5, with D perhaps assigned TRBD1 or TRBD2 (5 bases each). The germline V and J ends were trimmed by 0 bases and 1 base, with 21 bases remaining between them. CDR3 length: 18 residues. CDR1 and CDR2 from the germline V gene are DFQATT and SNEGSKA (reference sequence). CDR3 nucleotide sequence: TGCAGTGCTAGAGATCAAGGGTTGAGGACTGGGGGCCAAGAGACCCAGTACTTC. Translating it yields CSARDQGLRTGGQETQYF.

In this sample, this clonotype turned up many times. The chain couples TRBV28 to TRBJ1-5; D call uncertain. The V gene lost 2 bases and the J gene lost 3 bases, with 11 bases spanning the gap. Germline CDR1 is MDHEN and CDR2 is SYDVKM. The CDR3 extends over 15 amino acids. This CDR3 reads CASSLPARFNQPQHF. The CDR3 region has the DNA TGTGCCAGCAGTTTACCCGCTAGGTTCAATCAGCCCCAGCATTTT.

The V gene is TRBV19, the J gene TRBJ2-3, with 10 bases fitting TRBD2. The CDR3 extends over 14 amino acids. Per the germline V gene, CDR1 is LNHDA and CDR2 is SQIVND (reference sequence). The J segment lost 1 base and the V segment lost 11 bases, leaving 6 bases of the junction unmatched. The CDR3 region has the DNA TGTGCCCTAAGGCTAGCGGGAGGCACAGATACGCAGTATTTT. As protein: CALRLAGGTDTQYF.

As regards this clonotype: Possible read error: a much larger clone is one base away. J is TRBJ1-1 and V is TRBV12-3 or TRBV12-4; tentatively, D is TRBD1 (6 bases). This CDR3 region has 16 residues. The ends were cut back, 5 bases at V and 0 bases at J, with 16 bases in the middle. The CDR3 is CASSPVTQGMNTEAFF. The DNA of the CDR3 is TGTGCCAGCAGTCCCGTTACCCAGGGGATGAACACTGAAGCTTTCTTT.

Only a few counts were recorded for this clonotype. The CDR3 DNA sequence: TGTGCCTGGAGCCCGGGACACCATAGCAATCAGCCCCAGCATTTT. Its translation is CAWSPGHHSNQPQHF. This chain joins TRBV30 and TRBJ1-5; weak D call: TRBD1 (6 bases). Deletions cut 3 bases from V and 0 bases from J, with 12 bases between. Germline CDR1 is GTSNPN and CDR2 is SVGIG (reference sequence). The CDR3 has 15 amino acids.

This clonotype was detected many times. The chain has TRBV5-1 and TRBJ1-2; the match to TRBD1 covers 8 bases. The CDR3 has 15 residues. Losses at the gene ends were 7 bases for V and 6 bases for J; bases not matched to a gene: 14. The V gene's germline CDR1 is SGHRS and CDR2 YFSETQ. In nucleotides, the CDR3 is TGCGCCAGCTGTAAACGGACAGGGAGTGGTGATGGCTACACCTTC. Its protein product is CASCKRTGSGDGYTF.